The present TCR beta chain was sequenced within a study of T cell changes during pregnancy in multiple sclerosis. The protocol was immunoSEQ multiplex PCR, while the TCRdb copy is restricted to in-frame clones and leaves out a portion. The sample lists around 57,000 clones, 91% occurring once. The V end was cut by 2 bases, the J end by 2 bases, with 15 bases between. Germline V gene data show CDR1 as MGHRA and CDR2 as YSYEKL. This CDR3 spans 16 amino acids. The specimen was peripheral blood, collected after pregnancy. The rearrangement uses TRBV4-1 and TRBJ1-2; TRBD1 might be the D (6 bases). The clonotype was recovered from a female donor in good health, enrolled as a control in a pregnancy study. CDR3 loop: CASSQLSGGPNYGYTF. The CDR3 region has the DNA TGCGCCAGCAGCCAACTTTCCGGGGGGCCCAACTATGGCTACACCTTC.